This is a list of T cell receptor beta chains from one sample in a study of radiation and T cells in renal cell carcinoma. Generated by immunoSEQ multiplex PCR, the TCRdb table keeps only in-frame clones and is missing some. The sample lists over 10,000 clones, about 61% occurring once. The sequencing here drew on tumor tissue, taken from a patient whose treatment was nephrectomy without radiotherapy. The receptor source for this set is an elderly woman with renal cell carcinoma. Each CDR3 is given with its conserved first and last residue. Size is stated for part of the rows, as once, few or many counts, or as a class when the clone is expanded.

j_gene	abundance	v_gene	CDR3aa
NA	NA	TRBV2	CASTIDRGPYEQYF
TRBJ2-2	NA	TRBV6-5	CASVGQVDTGELFF
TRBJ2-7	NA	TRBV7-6	CASSLFPGDNEQYF
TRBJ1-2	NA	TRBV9	CASSVIYNGPARTGYTF
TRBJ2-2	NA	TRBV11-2	CASSLQSSGVTGELFF
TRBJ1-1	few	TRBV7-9	CASSSQENTEAFF
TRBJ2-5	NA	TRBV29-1	CSVLRTEETQYF
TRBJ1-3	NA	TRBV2	CASSDKGTIYF
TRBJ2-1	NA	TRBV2	CASSRTGDGDNEQFF
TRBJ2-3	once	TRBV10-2	CASSEPTGGTQYF
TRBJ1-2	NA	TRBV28	CASSSGVYGYTF
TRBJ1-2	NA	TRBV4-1	CASSQVQTRHYGYTF
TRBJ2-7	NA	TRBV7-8	CASSLRTVAYEQYF
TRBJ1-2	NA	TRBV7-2	CASSQQLRGGWANYGYTF
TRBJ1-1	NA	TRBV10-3	CAISVRANTEAFF
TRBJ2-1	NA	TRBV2	CASRGTGSEQFF
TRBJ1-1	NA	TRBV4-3	CASSFQTGGLNTEAFF
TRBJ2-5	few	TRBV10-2	CASSQRGGGSKETQYF
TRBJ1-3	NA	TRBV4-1	CASSHPGGNSGNTIYF
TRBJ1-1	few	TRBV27	CASSFGTEAFF
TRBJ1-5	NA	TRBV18	CASSESGTTGPQHF
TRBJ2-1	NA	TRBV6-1	CASSEPGKAYNEQFF
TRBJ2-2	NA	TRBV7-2	CASSRGLAGTGELFF
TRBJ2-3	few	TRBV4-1	CASSQGTGGTGVIVDTQYF
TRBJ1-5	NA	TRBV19	CASRWRGDSESNQPQHF
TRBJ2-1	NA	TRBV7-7	CASSLSGGYNEQFF
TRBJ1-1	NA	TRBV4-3	CASSQDLQASNTEAFF
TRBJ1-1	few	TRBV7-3	CASSLTWRTEAFF
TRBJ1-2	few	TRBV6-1	CASSPGQNNYGYTF
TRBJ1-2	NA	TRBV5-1	CASSKTVDYYGYTF
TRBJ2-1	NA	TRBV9	CASSVGDTDNEQFF
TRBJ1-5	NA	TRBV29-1	CSVRQGDQPQHF
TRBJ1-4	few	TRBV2	CASSRDHNEKLFF
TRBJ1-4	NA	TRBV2	CASSQTGTNEKLFF
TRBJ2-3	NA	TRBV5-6	CASSRTGSGRTDTQYF
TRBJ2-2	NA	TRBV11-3	CASSLDGGNTGELFF